One sample yielded the 10 T cell receptor beta chains listed below, sequenced in a study of graft-versus-host responses after intestinal transplantation. Profiling relied on immunoSEQ multiplex PCR, and the TCRdb table lists in-frame clones only, not all of them. The sample contains approximately 85,000 clones, more than 85% of which appear only once. Their target antigens are unknown. Sequenced here: unstimulated CD8+ T cells sorted from spleen or lymph node cells, sampled before transplant. The receptor set was obtained from a human donor who was the organ donor for an intestinal transplant.

There are a few counts of this clone. This chain links TRBV19 with TRBJ1-2; a weak D match, TRBD1 (5 bases). The germline V and J ends were trimmed by 6 bases and 5 bases, with 13 bases remaining between them. The germline CDR1 and CDR2 sequences are LNHDA and SQIVND (reference sequence). The CDR3 contains 13 residues. CDR3 amino acids: CASSRGRLYGYTF. The CDR3 bases are TGTGCCAGTAGCCGGGGCCGGTTATATGGCTACACCTTC. The full variable domain, in which reference TRBV19 and TRBJ1-2 provide the parts outside the CDR3, is DGGITQSPKYLFRKEGQNVTLSCEQNLNHDAMYWYRQDPGQGLRLIYYSQIVNDFQKGDIAEGYSVSREKKESFPLTVTSAQKNPTAFYLCASSRGRLYGYTFGSGTRLTVV.

V gene TRBV5-1 combines with J gene TRBJ1-6; the D is unclear. The germline gives CDR1 SGHRS, CDR2 YFSETQ. CDR3 length equals 17 residues. V was cut by 4 bases and J by 5 bases, with 19 bases left in between. The CDR3 DNA reads TGCGCCAGCAGCCGCTTTGGGAGACTAATAGATAATTCACCCCTCCACTTT. This gives the protein CASSRFGRLIDNSPLHF.

The rearrangement uses TRBV7-2 and TRBJ1-5, with no clear D. Germline V gene lookup returns CDR1 SGHTA and CDR2 FQGNSA. V was clipped by 2 bases and J by 0 bases, with 11 bases between them. There are 16 residues in the CDR3. CDR3 sequence (DNA): TGTGCCAGCAGCTTATGCGCGGCGTGTAGCAATCAGCCCCAGCATTTT. Amino acids: CASSLCAACSNQPQHF.

V gene TRBV5-1 combines with J gene TRBJ1-1; TRBD1 is a possible D gene (6 bases). The CDR3 is made up of 14 amino acids. CDR1 SGHRS and CDR2 YFSETQ come from the germline V gene. V lost 3 bases and J 7 bases, leaving 16 bases between the germline ends. CDR3 in amino acids: CASSSRTAPDEAFF. The DNA for the CDR3 is TGCGCCAGCAGCTCACGGACAGCTCCAGATGAAGCTTTCTTT.

The chain couples TRBV4-2 to TRBJ2-3; D assignment may be TRBD1 or TRBD2 (6 bases each). The CDR3 loop spans 14 amino acids. V was pared by 4 bases and J by 7 bases, with 15 bases between. Germline V gene lookup returns CDR1 LGHNA and CDR2 YNFKEQ. CDR3 loop: CASSPWGARNTQYF. For the CDR3, the DNA is TGTGCCAGCAGCCCCTGGGGGGCCCGGAATACGCAGTATTTT.

The chain employs TRBV7-9 and TRBJ2-5, with a tentative D call TRBD2 (5 bases). Germline CDR1 and CDR2: SEHNR and FQNEAQ (reference sequence). V was shortened by 8 bases and J by 5 bases, with 12 bases between the two germline ends. This CDR3 is built from 12 residues. The CDR3 DNA is TGTGCCAGCGAGGGTTCTGAGGAGACCCAGTACTTC. Its protein product is CASEGSEETQYF. Together with reference TRBV7-9 and TRBJ2-5, the CDR3 gives the full variable domain: DTGVSQNPRHKITKRGQNVTFRCDPISEHNRLYWYRQTLGQGPEFLTYFQNEAQLEKSRLLSDRFSAERPKGSFSTLEIQRTEQGDSAMYLCASEGSEETQYFGPGTRLLVL.

The rearrangement uses TRBV27 and TRBJ1-1; no reliable D call. The CDR3 contains 13 residues. Germline loops: CDR1 MNHEY, CDR2 SMNVEV (reference sequence). Trimming pared 6 bases from V and 3 bases from J, leaving 11 bases between. CDR3 residues: CASRIPHHTEAFF. The CDR3 DNA follows: TGTGCCAGCAGGATTCCACACCACACTGAAGCTTTCTTT.

The chain is built from TRBV5-1 and TRBJ2-3; 14 nucleotides match TRBD2. CDR1 and CDR2 from the germline V gene are SGHRS and YFSETQ. The CDR3 length is 17 residues. V lost 4 bases, J lost 3 bases, and 7 bases stayed unmatched. The DNA of the CDR3 is TGCGCCAGCAGCGAAAGACTAGCGGGGGGGCCGACAGATACGCAGTATTTT. This gives the protein CASSERLAGGPTDTQYF.

The rearrangement joins TRBV7-9 to TRBJ2-5, with TRBD1 as a possible D gene (6 bases). Between the trimmed V and J ends, which lost 2 bases and 2 bases, there was a span of 9 bases. The CDR3 totals 14 residues. Per the germline V gene, CDR1 is SEHNR and CDR2 is FQNEAQ (reference sequence). The CDR3 DNA follows: TGTGCCAGCAGCTTACAGGGACATCAAGAGACCCAGTACTTC. Amino acids: CASSLQGHQETQYF.

The V and J genes are TRBV7-9 and TRBJ2-5; D gene uncertain. The CDR3 totals 16 residues. The V end lost 7 bases, the J end lost 5 bases, and 23 bases lay between the germline ends. Germline V gene data show CDR1 as SEHNR and CDR2 as FQNEAQ (reference sequence). The CDR3 sequence: CASTPGEQPFGETQYF. The CDR3 DNA sequence: TGTGCCAGCACCCCTGGTGAGCAGCCCTTCGGGGAGACCCAGTACTTC.